Below are 8 T cell receptor beta chains sequenced from a single sample in a study of T-cell memory formation after mild COVID-19. One entry per CDR3 protein results from TCRdb running MiXCR on the 5' RACE reads. The sample lists 250,000 to 400,000 distinct CDR3 sequences; around an eighth were seen once. Sequenced material: PBMCs or a T cell subset sorted from them (not recorded which). The receptor set was obtained from a man younger than 35 who had mild COVID-19 (a few samples of this study predate the infection). Cell type and time point are not known.

This chain joins TRBV20-1 and TRBJ2-7, with D maybe TRBD2 (5 bases). Trimming removed 0 bases at V and 5 bases at J, with 17 bases between. Germline CDR1 and CDR2: DFQATT and SNEGSKA (reference sequence). The CDR3 contains 15 residues. CDR3 nucleotides: TGCAGTGCTAGAGATCCCGGGGTCCAGAGGGACGAGCAGTACGTC. Translated, it gives CSARDPGVQRDEQYV.

Only a few counts were recorded for this clonotype. This rearrangement joins TRBV18 to TRBJ2-1; D not resolved. In germline, CDR1 is KGHSH, CDR2 LQKENI. V was shortened by 2 bases and J by 2 bases, with 7 bases between the two germline ends. The CDR3 runs to 14 residues. The CDR3 is CASSPRSPYNEQFF. CDR3 bases: TGTGCCAGCTCACCAAGAAGTCCCTACAATGAGCAGTTCTTC.

This clonotype was observed a handful of times. The chain combines TRBV4-1 with TRBJ1-2; TRBD1 is a possible D gene (6 bases). From germline, CDR1 is MGHRA and CDR2 YSYEKL. CDR3 size: 14 residues. Trimming took 0 bases from V and 6 from J, leaving 11 bases between them. CDR3 loop: CASSQDGGPNGYTF. The CDR3 coding sequence is TGCGCCAGCAGCCAAGATGGGGGGCCGAATGGCTACACCTTC.

This sequence joins TRBV7-2 and TRBJ1-5; no clear D gene. V lost 1 base to trimming and J lost 3 bases, with 4 bases between them. The CDR3 runs to 13 residues. CDR1 and CDR2 from the germline V gene are SGHTA and FQGNSA. CDR3 nucleotides: TGTGCCAGCAGCTTAGTCCCCAATCAGCCCCAGCATTTT. Protein sequence: CASSLVPNQPQHF.

The gene calls are TRBV12-3 or TRBV12-4 and TRBJ2-2; D unresolved. Trimming cost V 5 bases and J 9 bases, with 16 bases left between them. CDR3 length: 14 amino acids. The CDR3 spells CASSLGPPGRELFF. CDR3 sequence (DNA): TGTGCCAGCAGTCTAGGGCCCCCTGGGCGGGAGCTGTTTTTT.

This sequence joins TRBV9 and TRBJ1-2; 7 bases map to TRBD1. With V trimmed by 1 base and J by 8 bases, 11 bases remained unmatched. The CDR3 length is 15 residues. The V gene's germline CDR1 is SGDLS and CDR2 YYNGEE. CDR3 DNA sequence: TGTGCCAGCAGCGTACAGGGGGATACCCTACTGGGCTACACCTTC. Amino acids: CASSVQGDTLLGYTF. The full variable domain, rest sourced from reference TRBV9 and TRBJ1-2, is DSGVTQTPKHLITATGQRVTLRCSPRSGDLSVYWYQQSLDQGLQFLIQYYNGEERAKGNILERFSAQQFPDLHSELNLSSLELGDSALYFCASSVQGDTLLGYTFGSGTRLTVV.

There are many counts of this clonotype. The V and J genes are TRBV20-1 and TRBJ2-5; D may be TRBD1 or TRBD2 (5 bases each). The V end was cut by 0 bases, the J end by 5 bases, with 13 bases between. Germline V gives CDR1 DFQATT, CDR2 SNEGSKA (reference sequence). The CDR3 covers 14 residues. This CDR3 reads CSARDRRQGETQYF. The CDR3 nucleotides are TGCAGTGCTAGAGATAGGAGGCAGGGCGAGACCCAGTACTTC.

The chain is built from TRBV9 and TRBJ1-2, with 7 bases identical to TRBD1. The J segment lost 1 base and the V segment lost 3 bases, leaving 9 bases of the junction unmatched. CDR3 size: 16 residues. CDR1 is SGDLS, CDR2 YYNGEE, per germline. DNA of the CDR3: TGTGCCAGCAGCGAAGCATGGACAGGCCTTAACTATGGCTACACCTTC. It codes for CASSEAWTGLNYGYTF. Looking up the rest from reference TRBV9 and TRBJ1-2 gives the full variable domain: DSGVTQTPKHLITATGQRVTLRCSPRSGDLSVYWYQQSLDQGLQFLIQYYNGEERAKGNILERFSAQQFPDLHSELNLSSLELGDSALYFCASSEAWTGLNYGYTFGSGTRLTVV.